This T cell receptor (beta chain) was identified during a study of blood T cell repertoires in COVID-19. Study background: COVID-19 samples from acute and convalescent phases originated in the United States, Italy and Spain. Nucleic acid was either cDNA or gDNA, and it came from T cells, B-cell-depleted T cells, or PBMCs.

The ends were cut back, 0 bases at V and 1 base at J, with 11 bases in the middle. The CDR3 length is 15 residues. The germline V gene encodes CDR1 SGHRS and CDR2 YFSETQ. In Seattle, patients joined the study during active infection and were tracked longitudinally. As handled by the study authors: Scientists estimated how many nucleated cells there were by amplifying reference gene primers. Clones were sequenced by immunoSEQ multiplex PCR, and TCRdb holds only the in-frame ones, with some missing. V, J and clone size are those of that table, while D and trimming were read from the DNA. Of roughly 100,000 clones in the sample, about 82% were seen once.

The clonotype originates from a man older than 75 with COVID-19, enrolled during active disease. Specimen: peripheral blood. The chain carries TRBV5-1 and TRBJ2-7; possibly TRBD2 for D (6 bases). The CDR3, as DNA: TGCGCCAGCAGCTTGGTTACGGGAGCTTCCTACGAGCAGTACTTC. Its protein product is CASSLVTGASYEQYF.